Below, one T cell receptor beta chain is given with its context. The entry originates in a study of blood T cell repertoires in COVID-19. The assay was immunoSEQ multiplex PCR, and TCRdb's table has in-frame clones only and misses some. Of about 80,000 clones in the sample, approximately 76% were seen once. With 8 bases removed from V and 8 bases from J, the gap between germline ends came to 16 bases. Germline lookup yields CDR1 MNHNY and CDR2 SVGAGI (reference sequence). This CDR3 is built from 13 residues. V is TRBV6-6 and J is TRBJ2-4, with D possibly being TRBD1 (7 bases). The sequenced sample was peripheral blood. The receptor was isolated from a man aged 65 to 79 with active or convalescent COVID-19. DNA of the CDR3: TGTGCCAGCGGAGACAGGGAGGACGACATTCAGTACTTC. This codes for CASGDREDDIQYF.